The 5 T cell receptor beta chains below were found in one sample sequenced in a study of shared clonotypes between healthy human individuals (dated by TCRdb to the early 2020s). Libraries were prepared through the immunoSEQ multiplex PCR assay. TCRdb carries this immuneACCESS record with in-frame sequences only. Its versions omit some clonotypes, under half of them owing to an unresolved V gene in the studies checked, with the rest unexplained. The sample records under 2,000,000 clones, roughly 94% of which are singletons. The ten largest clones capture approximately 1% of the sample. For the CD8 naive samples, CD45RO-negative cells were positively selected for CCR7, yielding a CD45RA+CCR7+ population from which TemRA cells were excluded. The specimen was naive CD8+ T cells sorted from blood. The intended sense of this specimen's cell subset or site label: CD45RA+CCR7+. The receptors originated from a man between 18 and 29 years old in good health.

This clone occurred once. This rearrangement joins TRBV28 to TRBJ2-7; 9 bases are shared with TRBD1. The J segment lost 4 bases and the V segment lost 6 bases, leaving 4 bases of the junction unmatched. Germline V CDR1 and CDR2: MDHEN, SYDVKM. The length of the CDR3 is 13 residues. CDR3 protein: CASSHRGLYEQYF. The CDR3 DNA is TGTGCCAGCAGCCACAGGGGGCTTTACGAGCAGTACTTC.

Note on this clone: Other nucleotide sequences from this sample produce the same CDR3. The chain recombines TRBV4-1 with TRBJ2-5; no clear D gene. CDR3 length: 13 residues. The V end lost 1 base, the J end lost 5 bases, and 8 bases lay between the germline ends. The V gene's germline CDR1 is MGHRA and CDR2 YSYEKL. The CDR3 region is CASSQVGSETQYF. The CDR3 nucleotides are TGCGCCAGCAGCCAAGTGGGGTCGGAGACCCAGTACTTC.

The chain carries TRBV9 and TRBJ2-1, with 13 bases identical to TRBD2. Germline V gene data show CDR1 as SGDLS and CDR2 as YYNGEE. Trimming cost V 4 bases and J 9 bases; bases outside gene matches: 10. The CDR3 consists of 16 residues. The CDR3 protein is CASSSGTSGKWGEQFF. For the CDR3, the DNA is TGTGCCAGCAGCTCCGGGACTAGCGGGAAGTGGGGTGAGCAGTTCTTC.

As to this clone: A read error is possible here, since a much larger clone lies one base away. The CDR3 region is CASSLGHEQYF. Here the CDR3 DNA reads TGTGCCAGCAGCTTGGGCCACGAGCAGTACTTC. The chain links TRBV5-5 to TRBJ2-7; no firm D call. CDR3 size: 11 residues. Germline CDR1 is SGHKS and CDR2 is YYEKEE (reference sequence). The germline V and J ends were trimmed by 0 bases and 5 bases, with 3 bases remaining between them.

The CDR3 sequence: CASSMTESSSYEQYF. CDR3 nucleotide sequence: TGTGCCAGCAGTATGACAGAATCGAGCTCCTACGAGCAGTACTTC. The chain links TRBV6-5 to TRBJ2-7; a weak D match, TRBD1 (5 bases). The CDR3 spans 15 residues. Trimming cost V 5 bases and J 0 bases, with 14 bases left between them. CDR1 and CDR2 from the germline V gene are MNHEY and SVGAGI.